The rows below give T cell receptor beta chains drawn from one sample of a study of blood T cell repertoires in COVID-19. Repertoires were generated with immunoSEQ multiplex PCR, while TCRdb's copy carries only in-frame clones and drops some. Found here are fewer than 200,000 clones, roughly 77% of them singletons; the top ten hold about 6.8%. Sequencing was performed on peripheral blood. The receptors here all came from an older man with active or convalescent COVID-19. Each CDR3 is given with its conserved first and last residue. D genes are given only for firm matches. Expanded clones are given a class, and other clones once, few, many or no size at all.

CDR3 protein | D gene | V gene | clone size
CASSSRTGDEKLFF | TRBD1 | TRBV5-1 | -
CASSLAGGTTGELFF | TRBD2 | TRBV5-4 | -
CASSLYSSGTDSNQPQHF | TRBD1 | TRBV27 | -
CSASQGSGEAFF | - | TRBV20-1 | -
CASSDRGVGNTEAFF | TRBD1 | TRBV2 | -
CASSWDSGGQYF | TRBD2 | TRBV12-3/TRBV12-4 | -
CASSVLGLDTPYEQYF | - | TRBV6-1 | -
CASSPEWAGGYEQYF | TRBD1 | TRBV3-1/TRBV3-2 | -
CASSYGRSTDNSPLHF | - | TRBV6-6 | -
CASSITGPSNEQFF | - | TRBV9 | -
CASSYVLQGETNEKLFF | TRBD1 | TRBV7-9 | few
CASSAPTPGDKWNTEAFF | - | TRBV6-1 | few
CASSFSPPGRSGNTIYF | - | TRBV7-9 | -
CASTLTIYNEQFF | - | TRBV7-9 | -
CASSLVLAGGNEQFF | TRBD2 | TRBV11-2 | -
CSVGVSGTGTEAFF | - | TRBV29-1 | -
CAWVGQGAANYGYTF | TRBD1 | TRBV30 | -
CASRSLSGGAGELFF | TRBD2 | TRBV3-1/TRBV3-2 | -